This TCR beta chain came from a study of T-cell reconstitution after alpha-beta-depleted transplantation in children. This clonotype was observed a handful of times. Construction of the TCRbeta library involved unique molecular identifiers. TCRdb re-called the PCR reads through MiXCR, storing one row per CDR3 protein. The data show about 540,000 distinct CDR3 sequences, 15% to 20% seen once. The CDR3 consists of 18 residues. Germline CDR1 reads SGHRS; CDR2 reads YFSETQ. Trimming cost V 2 bases and J 0 bases, with 18 bases left between them. This sequence originates from a human donor who donated a stem cell graft to a child with acute lymphoblastic leukemia. Source: PBMCs from the stem cell graft donor, taken from the stem cell graft. The J gene is TRBJ1-3, the V gene TRBV5-1; possible D gene TRBD1, 5 bases. The CDR3 DNA reads as TGCGCCAGCAGCTTCCTCCCATTGACAGCGAGCTCTGGAAACACCATATATTTT. It codes for CASSFLPLTASSGNTIYF.